The 22 T cell receptor beta chains reported below all come from one sample, sequenced in a study of blood T cell repertoires in COVID-19. The data were produced by immunoSEQ multiplex PCR, yet TCRdb's version contains in-frame clones alone and is incomplete. The sample lists approximately 75,000 clones; roughly 70% were seen once. The specimen sequenced was peripheral blood. The receptors stem from a human donor with acute or convalescent COVID-19. The donor label of this sample is uncertain.

The CDR3 reads CASSPPRGQGPWDTQYF. The CDR3 DNA reads TGTGCCAGCAGCCCCCCCCGCGGACAGGGTCCATGGGATACGCAGTATTTT. The rearrangement links TRBV6-2 or TRBV6-3 to TRBJ2-3; 8 nucleotides line up with TRBD1. The J segment lost 6 bases and the V segment lost 6 bases, leaving 17 bases of the junction unmatched. The CDR3 sequence is 17 residues long. Per the germline V gene, CDR1 is MNHEY and CDR2 is SVGEGT.

V is TRBV5-1 and J is TRBJ2-3, with 12 bases matching TRBD2. CDR1 is SGHRS and CDR2 is YFSETQ in the germline V gene. Trimming cost V 4 bases and J 3 bases; bases outside gene matches: 0. The CDR3 has 14 residues. In DNA, the CDR3 is TGCGCCAGCAGCGGACTAGCGGGAACAGATACGCAGTATTTT. Its translation: CASSGLAGTDTQYF.

This clone was observed once. The chain has TRBV7-2 and TRBJ2-3, with TRBD2 matching 8 bases. Germline lookup yields CDR1 SGHTA and CDR2 FQGNSA. Unmatched junction bases numbered 3, after V lost 1 base and J lost 3 bases. The CDR3 covers 15 residues. The CDR3 region has the DNA TGTGCCAGCAGCTTAGGGATAGCGGGAACAGATACGCAGTATTTT. This sequence encodes CASSLGIAGTDTQYF. Drawing the rest from reference TRBV7-2 and TRBJ2-3, the complete variable domain is GAGVSQSPSNKVTEKGKDVELRCDPISGHTALYWYRQSLGQGLEFLIYFQGNSAPDKSGLPSDRFSAERTGGSVSTLTIQRTQQEDSAVYLCASSLGIAGTDTQYFGPGTRLTVL.

The genes are TRBV7-2 and TRBJ1-2; D may be TRBD1 (6 bases). Germline CDR1 and CDR2: SGHTA and FQGNSA. The CDR3 has 17 residues. Between the trimmed V and J ends, which lost 4 bases and 0 bases, there was a span of 18 bases. The CDR3 DNA reads TGTGCCAGCAGCTCGTCCGGGACACCACGGACTAACTATGGCTACACCTTC. This gives the protein CASSSSGTPRTNYGYTF.

The chain is built from TRBV10-3 and TRBJ2-5; 11 nucleotides match TRBD2. Germline assignment: CDR1 ENHRY and CDR2 SYGVKD. This CDR3 spans 15 amino acids. V lost 8 bases to trimming and J lost 2 bases; unmatched junction nucleotides: 7. CDR3 sequence: CAIGASGGRQETQYF. The CDR3 nucleotides read TGTGCCATCGGCGCTAGCGGGGGGAGACAAGAGACCCAGTACTTC.

The rearrangement links TRBV7-2 to TRBJ2-3; 9 positions agree with TRBD2. CDR3 length equals 16 residues. Germline CDR1 SGHTA, CDR2 FQGNSA. The ends lost 4 bases at V and 0 bases at J; junction bases unmatched: 5. The CDR3 bases are TGTGCCAGCAGCTCCTTAGCGGGGGCCAGCACAGATACGCAGTATTTT. Translated: CASSSLAGASTDTQYF.

The chain couples TRBV3-1 (or the pseudogene TRBV3-2) to TRBJ2-6; D not resolved. The CDR3 extends over 13 amino acids. Trimming stripped 6 bases from V and 1 base from J, with 4 bases between. Germline CDR1 LGHDT, CDR2 YNNKEL (reference sequence). CDR3 amino acids: CASSPSGANVLTF. The CDR3 DNA reads TGTGCCAGCAGTCCGTCTGGGGCCAACGTCCTGACTTTC.

The chain joins TRBV29-1 to TRBJ2-3, with 8 bases matching TRBD1. The CDR3 has 14 residues. Germline V gene sequence: CDR1 SQVTM, CDR2 ANQGSEA. Trimming removed 6 bases from V and 1 base from J; junction bases left unmatched: 6. CDR3 DNA: TGCAGCGTAGGACAGGGTTTAGGCACAGATACGCAGTATTTT. Translated, it gives CSVGQGLGTDTQYF.

The chain links TRBV25-1 to TRBJ2-4, with TRBD1 identical over 11 bases. The junction had 2 bases not matched to a gene; V was cut back by 4 bases and J by 6 bases. The length of the CDR3 is 14 residues. Germline CDR1 and CDR2: MGHDK and SYGVNS. CDR3 bases: TGTGCCAGCAGTGCCGGACAGGGGGCAAACATTCAGTACTTC. This encodes CASSAGQGANIQYF.

The chain links TRBV19 to TRBJ2-2, with D unresolved. The germline V gene has CDR1 LNHDA and CDR2 SQIVND (reference sequence). The CDR3 totals 13 residues. The V end was cut by 7 bases, the J end by 5 bases, with 11 bases between. The CDR3 coding sequence is TGTGCCAGTAACTCTCGGCGGACCGGGGAGCTGTTTTTT. Translating it yields CASNSRRTGELFF.

The V call is TRBV6-5, the J call TRBJ2-7; D is uncertain. This CDR3 region has 11 residues. Trimming shortened V by 7 bases and J by 3 bases, and 7 bases separated the two germline ends. CDR1 is MNHEY and CDR2 is SVGAGI in the germline V gene. The CDR3 loop is CASTLLYEQYF. The CDR3 DNA follows: TGTGCCAGCACCCTCCTCTACGAGCAGTACTTC.

There are a few counts of this clone. This chain links TRBV15 with TRBJ1-2; D perhaps matches TRBD1 (6 bases). The CDR3 contains 15 residues. Trimming pared 5 bases from V and 6 bases from J, leaving 19 bases between. Germline V gives CDR1 LNHNV, CDR2 YYDKDF (reference sequence). The CDR3: CATSSIPGERDGYTF. In nucleotides, the CDR3 is TGTGCCACCAGCTCTATTCCAGGGGAGAGGGATGGCTACACCTTC.

The CDR3 DNA reads as TGTGCCAGCTCACCCCCCAAGGGGGGGACGGGGAATAATGAAAAACTGTTTTTT. Amino acid sequence: CASSPPKGGTGNNEKLFF. The gene calls are TRBV18 and TRBJ1-4; D might be TRBD1 (6 bases). Looked up from germline, CDR1 is KGHSH and CDR2 is LQKENI. CDR3 size: 18 residues. Trimming removed 3 bases at V and 4 bases at J, with 21 bases between.

In this sample, this clone turned up a few times. The V call is TRBV19, the J call TRBJ1-4; D is ambiguous. Between the trimmed V and J ends, which lost 7 bases and 0 bases, there was a span of 9 bases. This CDR3 comprises 14 residues. CDR1 is LNHDA, CDR2 SQIVND, per germline (reference sequence). The CDR3 region is CASTRRSTNEKLFF. Here the CDR3 DNA reads TGTGCCAGTACCCGGAGATCAACTAATGAAAAACTGTTTTTT.

In this sample, this clone turned up a few times. As DNA, the CDR3 is TGTGCCAGCAGTGCCCCGGGACAGTCTAATGAAAAACTGTTTTTT. This encodes CASSAPGQSNEKLFF. The J gene is TRBJ1-4, the V gene TRBV28; TRBD1 matches 7 bases. The V gene end was trimmed by 5 bases and the J gene end by 3 bases; junction bases not matched to a gene: 6. From germline, CDR1 is MDHEN and CDR2 SYDVKM. The CDR3 consists of 15 residues.

Comments on this clone: A junction boundary mismatches the germline segment, possibly from a read error. As DNA, the CDR3 is TGTGCCAGCAGTTTTCTCGGAGGGCGGGATAATCAACCCCAGCATTTT. Amino acids: CASSFLGGRDNQPQHF. The V and J genes are TRBV28 and TRBJ1-5; D call uncertain. Germline V gene sequence: CDR1 MDHEN, CDR2 SYDVKM. This CDR3 region has 16 residues.

This chain joins TRBV6-5 and TRBJ1-2, with D unclear. V lost 5 bases and J lost 6, with 19 bases in between. Germline V gene lookup returns CDR1 MNHEY and CDR2 SVGAGI. The CDR3 has 15 residues. As DNA, the CDR3 is TGTGCCAGCAGTCCCGGCTCAAGGAGACCTAATGGCTACACCTTC. Amino acids: CASSPGSRRPNGYTF.

J is TRBJ2-3 and V is TRBV6-5; D is perhaps TRBD1 (6 bases). The CDR3 runs 14 residues. Germline CDR1 MNHEY, CDR2 SVGAGI. Trimming cost V 8 bases and J 1 base, with 13 bases left between them. CDR3 sequence reads: CASSPEGGTDTQYF. The CDR3 coding sequence is TGTGCCAGCTCCCCTGAGGGGGGCACAGATACGCAGTATTTT.

This chain connects TRBV7-8 to TRBJ2-1; 10 bases are a match to TRBD2. The germline V gene has CDR1 SGHVS and CDR2 FQNEAQ. The ends lost 2 bases at V and 7 bases at J; junction bases unmatched: 8. The CDR3 contains 16 residues. The CDR3 DNA is TGTGCCAGCAGCTTATTTGGGCTAGCGGGAGAGAATGAGCAGTTCTTC. Protein: CASSLFGLAGENEQFF.

The V and J genes are TRBV7-9 and TRBJ1-5; D possibly corresponds to TRBD1 (5 bases). The CDR3 runs to 13 residues. Trimming removed 6 bases from V and 5 bases from J, with 11 bases in between. The germline V gene has CDR1 SEHNR and CDR2 FQNEAQ (reference sequence). The CDR3 spells CASSLLRDQPQHF. The DNA of the CDR3 is TGTGCCAGCAGTCTCCTCAGGGATCAGCCCCAGCATTTT.

V is TRBV7-9 and J is TRBJ2-5; D might be TRBD1 (6 bases). CDR3 length equals 15 residues. V lost 5 bases and J lost 1, with 14 bases in between. Germline CDR1 reads SEHNR; CDR2 reads FQNEAQ (reference sequence). DNA of the CDR3: TGTGCCAGCAGCCTACGGACAGTGGCCCAAGAGACCCAGTACTTC. Translation gives CASSLRTVAQETQYF.

The V gene is TRBV7-2, the J gene TRBJ2-1, with D possibly being TRBD2 (6 bases). The germline CDR1 and CDR2 sequences are SGHTA and FQGNSA. The CDR3 runs to 16 residues. The V end lost 5 bases, the J end lost 0 bases, and 14 bases lay between the germline ends. The CDR3 nucleotides read TGTGCCAGCAGCCGTCAAGCGGGTGTCTCCTACAATGAGCAGTTCTTC. Amino acids: CASSRQAGVSYNEQFF.